These T cell receptor beta chains were read from a single sample in a study of T cell responses to AZD1222 COVID-19 vaccine. Assay: immunoSEQ multiplex PCR; the TCRdb copy retains only in-frame clones and omits some. The data show approximately 100,000 clones, 85% seen once. The source was peripheral blood, collected 28 days after the second AZD1222 dose. These receptors came from an adult who received the AZD1222 COVID-19 vaccine. The CDR3 runs from the conserved cysteine through the conserved F or W. The D gene is left open where the match is weak. A clone size is listed for some rows: how often the clone was seen (once, few, many), or a class if it is expanded.

cdr3_length j_call d_call v_call clone_size cdr3_nt cdr3_aa
14 TRBJ2-7 TRBD2 TRBV6-5 . TGTGCCAGCAGTTCTAGCGGGGGAAGTTACGAGCAGTACTTC CASSSSGGSYEQYF
16 TRBJ2-7 . TRBV6-2/TRBV6-3 . TGTGCCAGCAGTTATGGGCTCACAGAGAGCTCCTACGAGCAGTACTTC CASSYGLTESSYEQYF
18 TRBJ2-3 TRBD2 TRBV23-1 . TGCGCCAGCAGTCCTCGACCCGGGACTAGCGGGATCTCAGATACGCAGTATTTT CASSPRPGTSGISDTQYF
14 TRBJ1-5 . TRBV24-1 . TGTGCCACCAGTGATAACCGGCGCAATCAGCCCCAGCATTTT CATSDNRRNQPQHF
17 TRBJ1-4 . TRBV2 once TGTGCCAGCAGTGAATCCGGGGGAACAGCAACTAATGAAAAACTGTTTTTT CASSESGGTATNEKLFF
16 TRBJ2-1 TRBD1 TRBV3-1/TRBV3-2 once TGTGCCAGCAGCCAAGATTGGGGACAGGGAACGGGTGAGCAGTTCTTC CASSQDWGQGTGEQFF
14 TRBJ1-4 . TRBV5-1 . TGCGCCAGCAGCTTGGGGGTAGCTAATGAAAAACTGTTTTTT CASSLGVANEKLFF
15 TRBJ1-1 TRBD1 TRBV6-2/TRBV6-3 few TGTGCCAGCAGCTCCCCTGGGACAGGGGAAACTGAAGCTTTCTTT CASSSPGTGETEAFF
19 TRBJ1-5 TRBD1 TRBV7-2 . TGTGCCAGCAGTCGAGAGGCGGCAGGGGGCCGTTATAGCAATCAGCCCCAGCATTTT CASSREAAGGRYSNQPQHF
12 TRBJ2-5 . TRBV12-3/TRBV12-4 . TGTGCCAGCAGTTTACGGTGGGAGACCCAGTACTTC CASSLRWETQYF
13 TRBJ2-2 . TRBV12-3/TRBV12-4 . TGTGCCAGCACTATATCTGGAGCCCGGGGGCTGTTTTTT CASTISGARGLFF
14 TRBJ2-2 . TRBV14 . TGTGCCAGCAGCAACCGGGGAGGCACCGGGGAGCTGTTTTTT CASSNRGGTGELFF
13 TRBJ2-3 . TRBV18 . TGTGCCAGCTCGTTACGGAGCCCAGATACGCAGTATTTT CASSLRSPDTQYF
12 TRBJ1-2 . TRBV27 . TGTGCCAGCAGCCATGGGCCGGGCGGCTACACCTTC CASSHGPGGYTF
14 TRBJ1-6 TRBD1 TRBV6-1 . TGTGCCAGCAGGGGAAAGGGGGCTAATTCACCCCTCCACTTT CASRGKGANSPLHF
16 TRBJ1-1 . TRBV27 . TGTGCCAGCAGTACACTATCGGTAGGGCCGAACACTGAAGCTTTCTTT CASSTLSVGPNTEAFF
15 TRBJ2-7 . TRBV5-5 . TGTGCCAGCAGCCCGGCCATATGGAGCTCCTACGAGCAGTACTTC CASSPAIWSSYEQYF
15 TRBJ2-5 . TRBV6-5 . TGTGCCAGCAGTCGGACTGTTGACTTATCGGAGACCCAGTACTTC CASSRTVDLSETQYF
18 TRBJ2-1 TRBD2 TRBV6-1 . TGTGCCAGCAGTGCGGGACTAGCGGGACTCGGCGCCTACAATGAGCAGTTCTTC CASSAGLAGLGAYNEQFF
17 TRBJ2-2 TRBD2 TRBV15 once TGTGCCACCAGCGGACTAGCGGGGGGCCAGAACACCGGGGAGCTGTTTTTT CATSGLAGGQNTGELFF
18 TRBJ1-1 TRBD1 TRBV10-3 . TGTGCCATCAGTGGCCCTTCCCGGTTCCGGGACAGGGGCACTGAAGCTTTCTTT CAISGPSRFRDRGTEAFF
17 TRBJ2-7 . TRBV27 once TGTGCCAGCAGTTCGAACTCAAGGACAGCCCGCCGTACGGAGCAGTACTTC CASSSNSRTARRTEQYF
14 TRBJ2-1 TRBD2 TRBV29-1 . TGCAGCGTTGTAGCTAGCGGGATTGGGGATGAGCAGTTCTTC CSVVASGIGDEQFF
14 TRBJ2-7 . TRBV10-3 . TGTGCCACCACCGGGGCCCCCGGGACCTACGAGCAGTACTTC CATTGAPGTYEQYF
14 TRBJ1-1 . TRBV2 few TGTGCCAGCAGTGAAGGGGTCTGGGGCACTGAAGCTTTCTTT CASSEGVWGTEAFF
13 TRBJ2-1 TRBD2 TRBV5-8 . TGTGCCAGCAGCTTGGATAGCGGGAGGGATACGTTCTTC CASSLDSGRDTFF
12 TRBJ2-1 . TRBV7-3 . TGTGCCAGCAGCTTGATAGGGAGTGAGCAGTTCTTC CASSLIGSEQFF
13 TRBJ2-1 . TRBV2 . TGTGCCAGCAGTGAACGAACGATCCAGCGGCTGTTCTTC CASSERTIQRLFF
13 TRBJ1-1 TRBD1 TRBV7-9 once TGTGCCAGCAGCTCACGGGACAGGGGGGAAGCTTTCTTT CASSSRDRGEAFF
18 TRBJ2-3 . TRBV3-1/TRBV3-2 once TGTGCCAGCAGCCAAGACATAAACGGGTGGAGGAGCCCAGATACGCAGTATTTT CASSQDINGWRSPDTQYF
14 TRBJ2-1 . TRBV6-6 once TGTGCCAGCAGGCATCGGGCCAACGCCAATGAGCAGTTCTTC CASRHRANANEQFF
16 TRBJ2-7 TRBD2 TRBV4-1 . TGCGCCAGCAGCCCGGATAGCGGGGGGAGCTCCTACGAGCAGTACTTC CASSPDSGGSSYEQYF
13 TRBJ2-7 . TRBV7-2 . TGTGCCAGCAGCTTAGAGGGCGCCAGCGAGCAGTACTTC CASSLEGASEQYF
15 TRBJ2-5 TRBD2 TRBV9 . TGTGCCAGCAGCGGAGGACTAGCAGTTGCGGAGACCCAGTACTTC CASSGGLAVAETQYF
14 TRBJ2-7 . TRBV7-2 . TGTGCCAGCAGCTTAGGTGGCAGCTCCTACGAGCAGCACTTC CASSLGGSSYEQHF
14 TRBJ2-7 . TRBV6-2/TRBV6-3 . TGTGCCAGCAGTTCGGGGACGGCGGGCTACGAGCAGTACTTC CASSSGTAGYEQYF
11 TRBJ2-3 . TRBV30 . TGTGCCTGGACCCGGTCGAATACGCAGTATTTT CAWTRSNTQYF
12 TRBJ2-7 . TRBV7-9 . TGTGCCAGCAGCATCGGACAGTACGAGCAGTACTTC CASSIGQYEQYF
15 TRBJ2-7 . TRBV14 . TGTGCCAGCAGCGAAGTAATCGGAGGATTCAACGAGCAGTACTTC CASSEVIGGFNEQYF
12 TRBJ1-4 . TRBV10-1 . TGCGCCAGCTCCTTAAATAATGAAAAACTGTTTTTT CASSLNNEKLFF
13 TRBJ2-2 . TRBV19 . TGTGCCAGCTGCTCTGGGAGGCCCGGGGAGCTGTTTTTT CASCSGRPGELFF
15 TRBJ1-5 . TRBV27 . TGTGCCAGCAGTCCATGGGTCCCGCTTAATCAGCCCCAGCATTTT CASSPWVPLNQPQHF
17 TRBJ1-4 . TRBV24-1 many TGTGCCACCAGTGATTTGCAGGACACCATGGGAATTGAAAAACTGTTTTTT CATSDLQDTMGIEKLFF
13 TRBJ1-2 . TRBV25-1 . TGTGCCAGCAGTGACCCTGGGGGCTATGGCTACACCTTC CASSDPGGYGYTF
15 TRBJ2-3 . TRBV10-1 once TGCGCCAGCAGTGAGTCCGGCGGAAGCACAGATACGCAGTATTTT CASSESGGSTDTQYF
17 TRBJ2-6 TRBD2 TRBV19 . TGTGCCAGCTCCGGGGAGGGCCTAGGTGCGGGGGCCAACGTCCTGACTTTC CASSGEGLGAGANVLTF
15 TRBJ1-2 TRBD1 TRBV5-6 . TGTGCCAGCAGCCCCTGGGACAGAGAATTCTATGGCTACACCTTC CASSPWDREFYGYTF
13 TRBJ2-5 TRBD1 TRBV2 . TGTGCCAGCAGTTCACAGGGGCGGGAGACCCAGTACTTC CASSSQGRETQYF
21 TRBJ1-4 TRBD1 TRBV7-3 . TGTGCCAGCAGCCCAAAATACTCCGGGACAGACGGCCTAAAGGCTAATGAAAAACTGTTTTTT CASSPKYSGTDGLKANEKLFF
14 TRBJ1-2 . TRBV7-8 . TGTGCCAGCAGCTTAGCTGGGGTATCTCCCGGCTACACCTTC CASSLAGVSPGYTF
16 TRBJ2-7 TRBD2 TRBV7-2 . TGTGCCAGCAGCTTGTTTCCTAGCGGGAGGGCCGGCGAGCAGTACTTC CASSLFPSGRAGEQYF
14 TRBJ1-3 TRBD1 TRBV3-1/TRBV3-2 . TGTGCCAGCAGTCTGACAGGGGTCGGAAACACCATATATTTT CASSLTGVGNTIYF
13 TRBJ2-3 TRBD2 TRBV30 . TGTGCCTGGACCGGGACTAGCAGAGATACGCAGTATTTT CAWTGTSRDTQYF